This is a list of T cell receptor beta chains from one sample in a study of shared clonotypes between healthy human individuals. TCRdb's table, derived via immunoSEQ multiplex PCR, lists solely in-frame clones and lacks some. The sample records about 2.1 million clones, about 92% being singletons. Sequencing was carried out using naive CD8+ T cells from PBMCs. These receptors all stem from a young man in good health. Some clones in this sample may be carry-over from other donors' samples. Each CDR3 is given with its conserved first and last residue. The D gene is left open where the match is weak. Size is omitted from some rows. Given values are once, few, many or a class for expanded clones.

CASTTGGFSYEQYF TGCGCCAGCACGACAGGGGGATTCTCCTACGAGCAGTACTTC TRBD1 . TRBJ2-7 TRBV5-1
CASSLGRLQGNSYEQYF TGTGCCAGCAGCTTAGGTAGGCTACAGGGAAACTCCTACGAGCAGTACTTC . . TRBJ2-7 TRBV7-2
CASSSRGPPYEQYF TGTGCCAGCAGCTCCAGGGGTCCCCCCTACGAGCAGTACTTC . . TRBJ2-7 TRBV11-2
CASSQGRTGIYEQYF TGTGCCAGCAGCCAAGGCCGGACAGGGATCTACGAGCAGTACTTC TRBD1 . TRBJ2-7 TRBV14
CASSRGTEAFF TGTGCCAGTAGTCGAGGAACTGAAGCTTTCTTT . . TRBJ1-1 TRBV19
CASSPTGAYEQYF TGTGCCAGTAGTCCCACGGGGGCCTACGAGCAGTACTTC . . TRBJ2-7 TRBV19
CASSLAAGGVSEKLFF TGTGCCAGCAGCTTAGCGGCAGGGGGCGTAAGTGAAAAACTGTTTTTT TRBD1 . TRBJ1-4 TRBV7-9
CASSLEFLPSSGNYEQYF TGCGCCAGCAGCTTGGAATTCCTTCCCTCTAGCGGGAACTACGAGCAGTACTTC TRBD2 . TRBJ2-7 TRBV5-1
CASSIAENTEAFF TGTGCCAGTAGTATAGCGGAAAACACTGAAGCTTTCTTT . . TRBJ1-1 TRBV19
CASRESGGSYNEQFF TGTGCCAGCAGAGAATCAGGGGGCTCCTACAATGAGCAGTTCTTC TRBD1 . TRBJ2-1 TRBV28
CASSLTENTEAFF TGTGCCAGCAGCCTTACCGAGAACACTGAAGCTTTCTTT . . TRBJ1-1 TRBV7-8
CASRPISDGAFF TGTGCCAGCAGACCGATATCCGACGGGGCTTTCTTT . once TRBJ1-1 TRBV7-7
CASSERWGILSYEQYF TGTGCCAGCAGTGAGAGGTGGGGCATACTCTCCTACGAGCAGTACTTC . . TRBJ2-7 TRBV6-1
CASSQGVGYTF TGTGCCAGCAGCCAAGGGGTTGGCTACACCTTC . . TRBJ1-2 TRBV5-4
CATSETGREGPGQFF TGTGCCACCAGCGAAACCGGGCGGGAGGGCCCCGGGCAGTTCTTC TRBD2 . TRBJ2-1 TRBV15
CASSNRDRGPHEQYF TGTGCCAGCAGTAACCGGGACAGGGGTCCCCACGAGCAGTACTTC TRBD1 . TRBJ2-7 TRBV28
CASSPTPGQDFYEQYF TGTGCCAGCAGTCCCACCCCGGGACAGGACTTCTACGAGCAGTACTTC TRBD1 once TRBJ2-7 TRBV28
CASSGTGGFDEQYF TGTGCCAGCAGCGGGACAGGGGGCTTCGACGAGCAGTACTTC TRBD1 . TRBJ2-7 TRBV13
CASSPTSGWDEQFF TGTGCCAGCAGCCCCACCTCAGGGTGGGATGAGCAGTTCTTC . . TRBJ2-1 TRBV11-3
CASSLGLAGGPKDTQYF TGCGCCAGCAGCCTTGGACTAGCGGGAGGGCCGAAAGATACGCAGTATTTT TRBD2 . TRBJ2-3 TRBV5-1
CASSLNKHLLSGNTEAFF TGTGCCAGCAGCCTAAATAAACACCTTCTGAGTGGTAACACTGAAGCTTTCTTT . . TRBJ1-1 TRBV7-8
CASSFRLDRQETQYF TGTGCCAGCAGTTTCCGTCTCGACAGACAAGAGACCCAGTACTTC . . TRBJ2-5 TRBV27
CASSSSDSGSSTDTQYF TGTGCCAGCAGCTCGTCGGACTCAGGATCTAGCACAGATACGCAGTATTTT . . TRBJ2-3 TRBV7-9
CASSKNGAIEAFF TGTGCCAGCAGCAAAAACGGGGCGATTGAAGCTTTCTTT . few TRBJ1-1 TRBV9
CASSPATDEKLFF TGTGCCAGCAGTCCGGCGACGGATGAAAAACTGTTTTTT . once TRBJ1-4 TRBV27
CASSVPLTGSNYGYTF TGTGCCAGCAGTGTCCCTTTGACAGGTAGCAACTATGGCTACACCTTC . once TRBJ1-2 TRBV2
CAWSVERYGYTF TGTGCCTGGAGTGTGGAACGGTATGGCTACACCTTC . . TRBJ1-2 TRBV30
CASSPILAGEDYEQYF TGCGCCAGCAGCCCGATCCTAGCGGGAGAGGACTACGAGCAGTACTTC TRBD2 . TRBJ2-7 TRBV4-1
CASSPWISTDTQYF TGTGCCAGCAGCCCCTGGATTTCCACAGATACGCAGTATTTT . . TRBJ2-3 TRBV7-6
CASRSYLGTGNYGYTF TGCGCCAGCAGATCATACCTCGGGACAGGGAACTATGGCTACACCTTC TRBD1 . TRBJ1-2 TRBV5-1
CASSLSSGSIYEQYF TGTGCCAGCAGCCTCTCTTCCGGGAGCATTTACGAGCAGTACTTC . . TRBJ2-7 TRBV27
CASSSQGKTYEQYF TGTGCCAGCAGTTCTCAGGGCAAGACCTACGAGCAGTACTTC . . TRBJ2-7 TRBV6-5
CASSFGWGAGELFF TGTGCCAGCAGTTTTGGGTGGGGTGCCGGGGAGCTGTTTTTT . . TRBJ2-2 TRBV27
CASSLGPNTGELFF TGTGCCAGCAGTCTGGGACCTAACACCGGGGAGCTGTTTTTT . . TRBJ2-2 TRBV27
CASSEGVANTGELFF TGTGCCAGCAGCGAGGGGGTCGCGAACACCGGGGAGCTGTTTTTT . . TRBJ2-2 TRBV9
CASSLVRLADEQFF TGTGCCAGCAGCTTAGTCCGACTAGCGGATGAGCAGTTCTTC TRBD2 once TRBJ2-1 TRBV7-9
CASSSGTSGSIGKKETQYF TGTGCCAGCAGTTCCGGGACTAGCGGGAGTATAGGAAAGAAAGAGACCCAGTACTTC TRBD2 . TRBJ2-5 TRBV27
CSVEGGGMSTDTQYF TGCAGCGTTGAAGGGGGCGGGATGAGCACAGATACGCAGTATTTT . . TRBJ2-3 TRBV29-1
CASSGGQGSNYGYTF TGTGCCAGCAGTGGCGGGCAGGGATCTAACTATGGCTACACCTTC . . TRBJ1-2 TRBV25-1
CASSQEAGHDSYEQYF TGTGCCAGCAGCCAAGAGGCGGGCCACGATTCCTACGAGCAGTACTTC . . TRBJ2-7 TRBV14
CASAGAAGGPYEQYF TGTGCCAGTGCCGGGGCGGCGGGAGGCCCCTACGAGCAGTACTTC TRBD2 . TRBJ2-7 TRBV19